The clone carrying this TCR delta chain showed up just a few times. For this DNA, TCRdb reports the protein of a much larger clone, which diverges at residue 10, most likely from a read error; the protein presented here is translated directly from the DNA. This sample is drawn from a study of γδ T cells in repeated Plasmodium falciparum infection. Overall study: Over approximately 640 days, donors received four mosquito-bite P. falciparum NF54 infections. Malian samples came from no-transmission periods or across acute febrile malaria episodes.

This CDR3 region has 16 residues. Trimming took off 0 bases at V and 4 bases at J, with 15 bases between the two ends. Per germline, CDR1 TSWWSYY and CDR2 QGS. Bulk repertoires came from Vgamma9/Vdelta2+ or Vdelta2-negative gammadelta T cells flow-sorted from PBMC. Sequencing covered both gamma and delta TCR chains per sample. TCRdb re-called clones from the multiplex PCR reads using CATT. The data hold around 52,000 delta-chain clones, with approximately 1.7% observed a single time. The sample consisted of gamma-delta T cells from blood. This rearrangement joins TRDV1 to TRDJ1; no definite D call. This receptor was identified in a pool of human donors (malaria-infected and uninfected, not separated). The CDR3 DNA reads as TGTGCTCTTGGGGAACTAGGACACCGGGAGAGCGATAAACTCATCTTT. Encoded protein: CALGELGHRESDKLIF.